Described below is a single T cell receptor beta chain sequence and its context. Its antigen specificity is not known. Nothing much larger sits one base from this clone, and base qualities are not available. Participants in the prospective study were enrolled through a virtual design, were aged roughly 18 to 100 years, and lived in fewer than 30 United States geographic areas. To assign participants to cohorts, the prospective study relied on clinical history that participants themselves reported in a screening survey and a study questionnaire. Recovered participants in ImmuneRACE Cohort 3 were defined by two consecutive negative NP/OP PCR tests, clearance by a healthcare professional, or resolution of symptoms. In the prospective study, whole blood, serum and a nasopharyngeal or oropharyngeal swab were collected from each participant by mobile phlebotomists. Over a roughly two-month period, participants in the prospective study had the option of providing additional blood draws and questionnaires. Before DNA extraction, prospective study blood samples were shipped either frozen or at room temperature.

The CDR3 covers 15 residues, taking in both the cysteine and the phenylalanine. Kept here is only the CDR3 DNA, which spans 45 bases and is read in frame from base 1. V trim: 5 bases; J trim: 7 bases; unmatched bases: 11. For CDR1 and CDR2, the germline V gene lists SGHNT and YENEEA. TCRbeta CDR3 regions were amplified from genomic DNA by means of the immunoSEQ Assay, a bias-controlled multiplex PCR. Per the authors' processing: The number of nucleated cells in each sample was estimated by amplification of reference gene primers within the assay. To quantify the absolute abundance of each unique TCRbeta CDR3 rearrangement, sequence reads were collapsed and filtered. For each sample, productive Simpson clonality was calculated as the square root of Simpson's diversity index over productive rearrangements. Drawn from immuneACCESS, this table holds only the in-frame rearrangements with V and J called that TCRdb kept. Clones are partly lost; checked studies trace under half to an unresolved V gene and leave the rest unexplained. That table furnishes V, J and clone size, whereas the DNA furnished D and trimming. This sample gives some 350,000 clones in total; 80% to 90% of them show up just once. Together, the top ten hold more than 5% of the sample.

This record belongs to a study of blood T cell repertoires in COVID-19 (dated by TCRdb to 2020 to 2022). For the study in its entirety: Samples covering the acute and convalescent phases of COVID-19 were provided by collaborators in the United States, Italy and Spain. Where available, HLA class I and class II types were taken from metadata supplied by the sample provider and were not determined by assay-based typing. Sample metadata almost always included a de-identified subject ID, COVID-19 status, age in years and sex. The repertoires were made available in a free public database intended to serve as a resource for research on the immune response to SARS-CoV-2. The samples were drawn from the first 160 participants of the ongoing ImmuneRACE study and from some 1,300 subjects provided by 6 global collaborators. The material from the prospective study consisted of cDNA or gDNA derived from T cells, B-cell-depleted T cells, or PBMCs. Deeply sampled blood TCRbeta repertoires from subjects exposed to, actively infected with, or recovered from COVID-19 were included in the dataset.

Points the paper makes about the study in general: How much clinical and demographic metadata was included differed by source and by participant, and the metadata was provided uncurated.

The V and J segments used are TRBV11-3 and TRBJ2-1; 7 bases in the junction line up with TRBD2. The sequenced sample was PBMCs or T cells enriched from blood (not recorded which). The receptor was derived from a man between 25 and 39 years old who had recovered from COVID-19. CDR3 protein: CASSLRLASINEQFF. The nucleotides read TGTGCCAGCAGCCTGCGACTAGCAAGCATTAATGAGCAGTTCTTC.